The 25 T cell receptor beta chains listed next were all sequenced from one sample in a study of T cell responses to AZD1222 COVID-19 vaccine. The repertoire was sequenced with immunoSEQ multiplex PCR; TCRdb's copy has only in-frame clones and lacks some. The sample includes some 100,000 clones, approximately 87% of them seen just once. Sequencing used peripheral blood, obtained on day 0 of AZD1222 vaccination. The receptor set was obtained from an adult in good health.

Comment on this clone: At the DNA level, this CDR3 is encoded by other sequences in the same sample as well. The chain has TRBV18 and TRBJ1-5; a possible D gene is TRBD1 (6 bases). CDR1 and CDR2 from the germline V gene are KGHSH and LQKENI. The V end was cut by 3 bases, the J end by 4 bases, with 10 bases between. This CDR3 has 14 amino acids. The CDR3 sequence is CASSPQGLNQPQHF. The CDR3 nucleotides read TGTGCCAGCTCACCTCAGGGGTTAAATCAGCCCCAGCATTTT.

The chain links TRBV19 to TRBJ1-1; 7 bases are shared with TRBD1. Germline lookup yields CDR1 LNHDA and CDR2 SQIVND (reference sequence). The CDR3 spans 14 residues. V was clipped by 5 bases and J by 2 bases; unmatched bases: 5. This CDR3 reads CASSPGTVNTEAFF. The CDR3 DNA reads as TGTGCCAGTAGTCCCGGGACAGTTAACACTGAAGCTTTCTTT.

This chain joins TRBV7-2 and TRBJ1-4; weak D call: TRBD1 (6 bases). CDR3 length equals 15 residues. The V gene's germline CDR1 is SGHTA and CDR2 FQGNSA. The V and J ends lost 1 base and 10 bases respectively, with 16 bases between them. CDR3 region: CASSLDVSGHRKLFF. The CDR3 DNA sequence: TGTGCCAGCAGCTTAGACGTCTCGGGACACAGAAAACTGTTTTTT.

J is TRBJ2-7 and V is TRBV11-2, with D unclear. Germline CDR1 and CDR2: SGHAT and FQNNGV. This CDR3 comprises 13 residues. Trimming shortened V by 4 bases and J by 6 bases, and 13 bases separated the two germline ends. The CDR3 sequence is CASSSHPSGEQYF. As DNA, the CDR3 is TGTGCCAGCAGCTCCCACCCGAGTGGCGAGCAGTACTTC.

This clone was counted only a few times. The chain combines TRBV28 with TRBJ1-2; D is undetermined. The CDR3 runs 11 residues. Trimming removed 6 bases from V and 5 bases from J, with 7 bases in between. Germline CDR1 and CDR2: MDHEN and SYDVKM. In nucleotides, the CDR3 is TGTGCCAGCAGCCGTTATTATGGCTACACCTTC. As protein: CASSRYYGYTF.

This chain connects TRBV11-2 to TRBJ1-4; weak D call: TRBD1 (5 bases). This CDR3 is built from 13 residues. With 3 bases removed from V and 7 bases from J, the gap between germline ends came to 9 bases. Germline CDR1 reads SGHAT; CDR2 reads FQNNGV. The CDR3 region has the DNA TGTGCCAGCAGCTTCAGTAGGGGTGAAAAACTGTTTTTT. Protein product: CASSFSRGEKLFF.

J is TRBJ2-3 and V is TRBV7-2; tentative D call: TRBD2 (6 bases). The CDR3 contains 17 residues. In germline, CDR1 is SGHTA, CDR2 FQGNSA. With 1 base removed from V and 0 bases from J, the gap between germline ends came to 14 bases. CDR3 in amino acids: CASSLDPAGISTDTQYF. The CDR3 DNA reads as TGTGCCAGCAGCTTAGATCCCGCGGGAATAAGCACAGATACGCAGTATTTT.

The chain employs TRBV4-3 and TRBJ1-1; maybe TRBD1 (6 bases). V dropped 1 base and J dropped 2 bases, with 14 bases sitting between them. Germline V gene lookup returns CDR1 LGHNA and CDR2 YSLEER. The CDR3 length is 16 residues. The CDR3, as DNA: TGCGCCAGCAGCCAAGGCGGGACAACCCTCAACACTGAAGCTTTCTTT. Protein product: CASSQGGTTLNTEAFF.

V is TRBV5-6 and J is TRBJ1-2; unclear D gene. The V end was cut by 4 bases, the J end by 8 bases, with 9 bases between. Germline values: CDR1 SGHDT, CDR2 YYEEEE. The CDR3 covers 11 residues. The chain's CDR3 is CASSLSGGYTF. The DNA of the CDR3 is TGTGCCAGCAGCCTGTCGGGGGGCTACACCTTC.

This chain joins TRBV4-1 and TRBJ1-1; TRBD1 might be the D (5 bases). V lost 7 bases and J 7 bases, leaving 16 bases between the germline ends. The CDR3 runs 13 residues. Germline V gives CDR1 MGHRA, CDR2 YSYEKL. This chain's CDR3 is CASTRRIDSEAFF. CDR3 nucleotides: TGCGCCAGCACCAGGCGAATAGACAGTGAAGCTTTCTTT.

The gene calls are TRBV7-8 and TRBJ2-2, with 8 bases that match TRBD2. The CDR3 consists of 16 residues. After removal of 5 bases from V and 5 bases from J, the junction contained 10 bases not matched to a gene. Germline values: CDR1 SGHVS, CDR2 FQNEAQ. This CDR3 reads CASSRTMAGGTGELFF. The CDR3 DNA reads TGTGCCAGCAGCCGCACCATGGCGGGGGGAACCGGGGAGCTGTTTTTT.

The rearrangement uses TRBV5-4 and TRBJ2-7; weak D call: TRBD1 (5 bases). The ends were cut back, 4 bases at V and 3 bases at J, with 11 bases in the middle. The CDR3 covers 13 residues. The V gene's germline CDR1 is SGHNT and CDR2 YYREEE (reference sequence). CDR3 coding DNA: TGTGCCAGCAGCCAGGGTAGGGACTACGAGCAGTACTTC. The encoded protein is CASSQGRDYEQYF. Looking up the rest from reference TRBV5-4 and TRBJ2-7 gives the full variable domain: ETGVTQSPTHLIKTRGQQVTLRCSSQSGHNTVSWYQQALGQGPQFIFQYYREEENGRGNFPPRFSGLQFPNYSSELNVNALELDDSALYLCASSQGRDYEQYFGPGTRLTVT.

This clone was recorded only once. The rearrangement links TRBV15 to TRBJ1-2; D gene uncertain. This CDR3 comprises 13 residues. V lost 0 bases and J 4 bases, leaving 6 bases between the germline ends. Germline assignment: CDR1 LNHNV and CDR2 YYDKDF (reference sequence). This chain's CDR3 is CATSRDRSYGYTF. CDR3 coding DNA: TGTGCCACCAGCAGAGACCGATCCTATGGCTACACCTTC.

The chain employs TRBV6-5 and TRBJ2-7; 9 positions match TRBD1. Trimming at V came to 2 bases and at J to 4 bases, leaving 0 bases not matched to a gene. The CDR3 length is 13 residues. Germline V gene sequence: CDR1 MNHEY, CDR2 SVGAGI. CDR3 protein: CASSYDRGYEQYF. The DNA of the CDR3 is TGTGCCAGCAGTTACGACAGGGGGTACGAGCAGTACTTC.

The chain combines TRBV2 with TRBJ2-7; 9 bases agree with TRBD1. Germline CDR1 reads SNHLY; CDR2 reads FYNNEI. Trimming took 1 base from V and 2 from J; bases not matched to a gene: 3. The CDR3 has 15 amino acids. CDR3 sequence reads: CASSEVGTGTYEQYF. DNA for the CDR3: TGTGCCAGCAGTGAAGTCGGGACAGGGACCTACGAGCAGTACTTC.

This clone was seen only once. CDR3 sequence (DNA): TGTGCCAGCAGCTTAGAGCCCGCCCGGGGCACCGGGGAGCTGTTTTTT. This gives the protein CASSLEPARGTGELFF. This chain connects TRBV11-2 to TRBJ2-2; D perhaps matches TRBD2 (5 bases). Germline-derived CDR1 and CDR2 are SGHAT and FQNNGV. Trimming pared 0 bases from V and 4 bases from J, leaving 12 bases between. The CDR3 consists of 16 residues.

The chain couples TRBV3-1 (or the pseudogene TRBV3-2) to TRBJ1-5, with TRBD1 as a possible D gene (5 bases). The CDR3 contains 12 residues. The V end lost 3 bases, the J end lost 5 bases, and 5 bases lay between the germline ends. Germline V CDR1 and CDR2: LGHDT, YNNKEL (reference sequence). CDR3 bases: TGTGCCAGCAGCCAGACAGATCAGCCCCAGCATTTT. Translating gives CASSQTDQPQHF.

This chain uses TRBV2 with TRBJ2-1; TRBD1 aligns across 8 bases. Germline values: CDR1 SNHLY, CDR2 FYNNEI. The CDR3 is 14 residues long. The junction had 11 bases not matched to a gene; V was cut back by 4 bases and J by 12 bases. The CDR3 spells CASSGQGLGRWQFF. The CDR3 nucleotides are TGTGCCAGCAGTGGACAGGGGTTGGGAAGGTGGCAGTTCTTC.

This chain connects TRBV18 to TRBJ1-4, with TRBD1 as a possible D gene (6 bases). The CDR3 is made up of 14 amino acids. The germline V and J ends were trimmed by 3 bases and 13 bases, with 18 bases remaining between them. The germline CDR1 and CDR2 sequences are KGHSH and LQKENI. The CDR3 region has the DNA TGTGCCAGCTCACCGGTCAGGGGTCCACAGGTACTGTTTTTT. This gives the protein CASSPVRGPQVLFF.

The chain uses TRBV18 and TRBJ2-7; D ambiguous. Trimming removed 6 bases from V and 3 bases from J, with 12 bases in between. The germline V gene has CDR1 KGHSH and CDR2 LQKENI. The CDR3 has 13 amino acids. The CDR3 region is CASSLGSDYEQYF. CDR3 DNA sequence: TGTGCCAGCTCCCTCGGCAGTGACTACGAGCAGTACTTC. The variable domain in full, with the rest retrieved from reference TRBV18 and TRBJ2-7, is NAGVMQNPRHLVRRRGQEARLRCSPMKGHSHVYWYRQLPEEGLKFMVYLQKENIIDESGMPKERFSAEFPKEGPSILRIQQVVRGDSAAYFCASSLGSDYEQYFGPGTRLTVT.

V usage is TRBV10-1 and J usage is TRBJ1-5, with 7 bases fitting TRBD1. Trimming removed 0 bases from V and 0 bases from J; junction bases left unmatched: 5. The CDR3 has 17 residues. Germline CDR1 WNHNN, CDR2 SYGVQD (reference sequence). The CDR3, as DNA: TGCGCCAGCAGTGAGTCAGGGGGCTACTATAGCAATCAGCCCCAGCATTTT. Protein: CASSESGGYYSNQPQHF.

This clone came up once. V gene TRBV4-3 combines with J gene TRBJ1-2; no firm D call. The CDR3 is 14 residues long. Germline V gene data show CDR1 as LGHNA and CDR2 as YSLEER. V gave up 4 bases and J gave up 2 bases, with 11 bases separating them. The CDR3 spells CASSRTAENYGYTF. The DNA for the CDR3 is TGCGCCAGCAGCCGCACAGCCGAAAACTATGGCTACACCTTC.

The gene calls are TRBV12-3 or TRBV12-4 and TRBJ2-5; no firm D call. The CDR3 sequence is 12 residues long. V lost 5 bases to trimming and J lost 2 bases, with 6 bases between them. CDR3 coding DNA: TGTGCCAGCAGTATACAGCAAGAGACCCAGTACTTC. Protein: CASSIQQETQYF.

The rearrangement joins TRBV11-3 to TRBJ2-3, with a tentative D call TRBD2 (5 bases). Trimming left V 5 bases short and J 9 bases short, with 12 bases between. The CDR3 is 12 amino acids. Germline V lookup: CDR1 SGHNT, CDR2 YENEEA. The CDR3 loop reads CASSPSSGTQYF. CDR3 in DNA: TGTGCCAGCAGCCCCTCCTCGGGGACGCAGTATTTT. Full variable domain (rest looked up from reference TRBV11-3 and TRBJ2-3): EAGVVQSPRYKIIEKKQPVAFWCNPISGHNTLYWYLQNLGQGPELLIRYENEEAVDDSQLPKDRFSAERLKGVDSTLKIQPAELGDSAVYLCASSPSSGTQYFGPGTRLTVL.

The chain links TRBV3-1 (or the pseudogene TRBV3-2) to TRBJ1-6, with TRBD1 matching 7 bases. Trimming cost V 7 bases and J 9 bases; bases outside gene matches: 6. Germline values: CDR1 LGHDT, CDR2 YNNKEL (reference sequence). There are 13 residues in the CDR3. CDR3 coding DNA: TGTGCCAGCACCCAGGGGGTCGGTTCACCCCTCCACTTT. Its protein is CASTQGVGSPLHF.